The clone carrying this TCR beta chain was seen at least ten times. The antigen is not known. The sample originates from a study of spatial heterogeneity in lung cancer. Across the whole study: Detection consistently yielded more beta chains than alpha chains. Study results and limitations: Resection blood, more than follow-up blood, showed ubiquitous expanded tumor TCRs.

Every TCR cDNA molecule bore a unique molecular identifier. TCRdb re-derived calls from the 5' RACE reads in MiXCR, one entry per CDR3 protein. This table has approximately 29,000 distinct CDR3 sequences, around 8.4% appearing once. The time point denotes: sample taken at primary tumor resection. Whole RNA from tumor, nontumor lung or frozen PBMC was sequenced unsorted. Donation came from over 60 patients with untreated early-stage non-small cell lung cancer. V shed 5 bases and J 5 bases; nucleotides not matched to a gene: 21. Germline V gene data show CDR1 as MNHEY and CDR2 as SVGEGT. This CDR3 comprises 20 residues.

The source was PBMCs, collected at surgery. The V call is TRBV6-2 or TRBV6-3, the J call TRBJ2-5; 12 bases are shared with TRBD2. The receptor was isolated from a female donor with early-stage non-small cell lung cancer. This CDR3 is CASSPPPALTSGSRWETQYF. CDR3 sequence (DNA): TGTGCCAGCAGTCCTCCGCCAGCTCTGACTAGCGGGAGTCGGTGGGAGACCCAGTACTTC.